The rows below give T cell receptor beta chains drawn from one sample of a study of beta chain features in type 1 diabetes. The data were produced by immunoSEQ multiplex PCR, yet TCRdb's version contains in-frame clones alone and is incomplete. The top ten clones hold 1.1% to 1.5% of a sample with around 150,000 clones, roughly 7.2% of them seen once. Specimen: central memory CD4+ T cells from blood. The receptor set was obtained from a woman aged 25-40 years in good health. The CDR3 runs from the conserved cysteine through the conserved F or W. A D gene is named only where the DNA matches it firmly. Not every row has a clone size; where given, it reads once, few, many or a size class.

V gene: TRBV5-4
clone size: -
J gene: TRBJ1-4
D gene: -
CDR3 DNA: TGTGCCAGCAGCTCCCGGGCACAGGGCCAGGGTAGTGAAAAACTGTTTTTT
CDR3 protein: CASSSRAQGQGSEKLFF

V gene: TRBV4-3
clone size: few
J gene: TRBJ1-3
D gene: TRBD1
CDR3 DNA: TGCGCCAGCAGCCAGGGCCTTAGGACAGGGGGGGACACCATATATTTT
CDR3 protein: CASSQGLRTGGDTIYF

V gene: TRBV6-6
clone size: few
J gene: TRBJ2-7
D gene: TRBD1
CDR3 DNA: TGTGCCAGCAAGGAACGGGACAGGGTGTACGAGCAGTACTTC
CDR3 protein: CASKERDRVYEQYF

V gene: TRBV15
clone size: -
J gene: TRBJ2-7
D gene: TRBD2
CDR3 DNA: TGTGCCACCAGCAGTACTAGCGGCTCCTACGAGCAGTACTTC
CDR3 protein: CATSSTSGSYEQYF

V gene: TRBV7-9
clone size: -
J gene: TRBJ2-3
D gene: TRBD2
CDR3 DNA: TGTGCCAGCAGCTTAACGGGAGGCAGGGTCACAGATACGCAGTATTTT
CDR3 protein: CASSLTGGRVTDTQYF

V gene: TRBV7-2
clone size: -
J gene: TRBJ2-7
D gene: TRBD2
CDR3 DNA: TGTGCCAGCAGCATAAATGGGCTAGCGGCCGCCTACGAGCAGTACTTC
CDR3 protein: CASSINGLAAAYEQYF

V gene: TRBV6-5
clone size: -
J gene: TRBJ1-2
D gene: -
CDR3 DNA: TGTGCCAGCAGTGGCGGATATGGCTACACCTTC
CDR3 protein: CASSGGYGYTF

V gene: TRBV29-1
clone size: few
J gene: TRBJ2-5
D gene: TRBD2
CDR3 DNA: TGCAGCCTATGGACTAGCGGGACAGAGACCCAGTACTTC
CDR3 protein: CSLWTSGTETQYF

V gene: TRBV5-1
clone size: -
J gene: TRBJ2-1
D gene: -
CDR3 DNA: TGCGCCAGCAGCTTCTCGGGACGGGGGAACAATGAGCAGTTCTTC
CDR3 protein: CASSFSGRGNNEQFF

V gene: TRBV5-1
clone size: few
J gene: TRBJ2-1
D gene: TRBD2
CDR3 DNA: TGCGCCAGCAGTTCCAGCGGGAGGAACGATGAGCAGTTCTTC
CDR3 protein: CASSSSGRNDEQFF

V gene: TRBV7-9
clone size: -
J gene: TRBJ1-3
D gene: -
CDR3 DNA: TGTGCCACCAACTCGAAGCTCTCTGGAAACACCATATATTTT
CDR3 protein: CATNSKLSGNTIYF

V gene: TRBV9
clone size: -
J gene: TRBJ2-3
D gene: -
CDR3 DNA: TGTGCCAGCAGCAGAACTAGGGATACGCAGTATTTT
CDR3 protein: CASSRTRDTQYF

V gene: TRBV7-8
clone size: few
J gene: TRBJ2-5
D gene: TRBD2
CDR3 DNA: TGTGCCAGCAGCCGGGGGGAAGAGACCCAGTACTTC
CDR3 protein: CASSRGEETQYF

V gene: TRBV7-2
clone size: few
J gene: TRBJ2-7
D gene: -
CDR3 DNA: TGTGCCAGCAGCTTAAACAAGTTATACGAGCAGTACTTC
CDR3 protein: CASSLNKLYEQYF

V gene: TRBV29-1
clone size: few
J gene: TRBJ1-2
D gene: TRBD1
CDR3 DNA: TGCAGCGTTGTGCGGACAGGGGTTGAGGGCTACACCTTC
CDR3 protein: CSVVRTGVEGYTF

V gene: TRBV4-2
clone size: -
J gene: TRBJ2-7
D gene: TRBD2
CDR3 DNA: TGTGCCAGCAGCCAAGAAGGCGGGAGGGCCCTCTACGAGCAGTACTTC
CDR3 protein: CASSQEGGRALYEQYF

V gene: TRBV7-9
clone size: few
J gene: TRBJ2-1
D gene: TRBD2
CDR3 DNA: TGTGCCAGCATTCAGGGAGCGGGATCCTACAATGAGCAGTTCTTC
CDR3 protein: CASIQGAGSYNEQFF

V gene: TRBV18
clone size: -
J gene: TRBJ2-7
D gene: -
CDR3 DNA: TGTGCCAGCTCCTCCAAGCCAGGGGCTTTTGGCGAGCAGTACTTC
CDR3 protein: CASSSKPGAFGEQYF